The rows below give T cell receptor beta chains drawn from one sample of a study of blood T cells in healthy people across ages. One entry per CDR3 protein results from TCRdb running MiXCR on the 5' RACE reads. Of about 680,000 distinct CDR3 sequences listed, about half are singletons. The material sequenced was blood. The source is a woman aged 55-70 years in good health. Both conserved end residues are part of each CDR3. D genes are given only for firm matches. Rows give clone size only sometimes, using once, few, many, or a class for an expanded clone.

j_call clone_size d_call v_call cdr3_aa cdr3_nt
TRBJ2-5 . TRBD2 TRBV6-2/TRBV6-3 CATKRGGVQETQYF TGTGCCACCAAACGGGGGGGAGTCCAAGAGACCCAGTACTTC
TRBJ1-4 . . TRBV10-3 CAISESKQVATNEKLFF TGTGCCATCAGTGAGTCGAAACAGGTTGCAACTAATGAAAAACTGTTTTTT
TRBJ2-3 . TRBD2 TRBV10-3 CAIRGDSGSADTQYF TGTGCCATCCGAGGTGATAGCGGGAGTGCGGATACGCAGTATTTT
TRBJ2-5 . . TRBV7-2 CASSVGRGTQYF TGTGCCAGCAGCGTGGGAAGGGGGACCCAGTACTTC
TRBJ2-7 . TRBD1 TRBV28 CASRAYLHQGASGEQYF TGTGCCAGCCGTGCGTACCTTCACCAGGGGGCGTCGGGCGAGCAGTACTTC
TRBJ2-3 . TRBD2 TRBV7-2 CASSFRWRAGVVDTQYF TGTGCCAGCAGCTTCAGGTGGAGAGCGGGAGTCGTAGATACGCAGTATTTT
TRBJ2-5 few . TRBV23-1 CASSPPETQYF TGCGCCAGCAGTCCTCCGGAGACCCAGTACTTC
TRBJ2-7 . . TRBV29-1 CSVGRTNSYEQYF TGCAGCGTTGGAAGGACTAACTCCTACGAGCAGTACTTC
TRBJ2-7 . . TRBV7-2 CASSLGAGTASYEQYF TGTGCCAGCAGCTTGGGGGCCGGGACTGCCTCCTACGAGCAGTACTTC
TRBJ2-7 once TRBD1 TRBV12-3/TRBV12-4 CASGEQGADEQYF TGTGCCAGCGGGGAACAGGGGGCGGACGAGCAGTACTTC
TRBJ2-7 . . TRBV7-8 CASSLRQQKPLMGNEQYF TGTGCCAGCAGCTTAAGGCAACAGAAACCCTTAATGGGGAATGAGCAGTACTTC
TRBJ1-2 . . TRBV7-2 CASSLGSTLGYGYTF TGTGCCAGCAGCTTAGGGAGCACCCTGGGGTATGGCTACACCTTC
TRBJ2-7 . . TRBV18 CASSPPTALGEQYF TGTGCCAGCTCACCCCCGACTGCGCTAGGCGAGCAGTACTTC
TRBJ2-1 many TRBD2 TRBV27 CASGGLANYNEQFF TGTGCCAGCGGGGGACTAGCGAATTACAATGAGCAGTTCTTC
TRBJ1-1 few . TRBV4-3 CASSQERRVTEAFF TGCGCCAGCAGCCAAGAGAGGAGGGTCACTGAAGCTTTCTTT
TRBJ2-7 many . TRBV11-2 CASSLEPVPYEQYF TGTGCCAGCAGCTTAGAGCCGGTACCCTACGAGCAGTACTTC
TRBJ2-5 . TRBD2 TRBV28 CASVHLAGGGETQYF TGTGCCAGCGTCCATTTGGCGGGAGGGGGGGAGACCCAGTACTTC
TRBJ1-2 . TRBD1 TRBV30 CAWSGDRVAYGYTF TGTGCCTGGAGTGGAGACAGGGTCGCCTATGGCTACACCTTC
TRBJ2-5 . TRBD2 TRBV12-3/TRBV12-4 CASSLDASGSWEYF TGTGCCAGCAGTTTAGACGCTAGCGGGAGTTGGGAGTACTTC
TRBJ2-7 . . TRBV7-3 CASSLSGGCEQYF TGTGCCAGCAGCTTATCCGGGGGCTGCGAGCAGTACTTC
TRBJ2-2 . . TRBV5-1 CASSLGVGELFF TGCGCCAGCAGCTTGGGAGTCGGGGAGCTGTTTTTT
TRBJ1-1 few . TRBV6-6 CASSYSGRVRAFF TGTGCCAGCAGTTACTCGGGCAGGGTAAGAGCTTTCTTT
TRBJ2-3 . . TRBV20-1 CSAREGDTQYF TGCAGTGCTCGAGAGGGAGATACGCAGTATTTT
TRBJ1-4 . . TRBV10-3 CAITASTNEKLFF TGTGCCATCACGGCGTCAACTAATGAAAAACTGTTTTTT
TRBJ1-1 . . TRBV5-1 CASSLVLGGNTEAFF TGCGCCAGCAGCTTGGTATTGGGAGGGAACACTGAAGCTTTCTTT
TRBJ2-5 . . TRBV25-1 CASSVRLPSQETQYF TGTGCCAGCAGTGTAAGACTGCCAAGCCAAGAGACCCAGTACTTC
TRBJ2-5 . TRBD2 TRBV11-1 CASSQPPGTSGIQETQYF TGTGCCAGCAGTCAACCTCCAGGGACTAGCGGGATTCAAGAGACCCAGTACTTC
TRBJ2-5 . . TRBV28 CASSFNGRTQYF TGTGCCAGCAGTTTTAACGGCAGGACCCAGTACTTC
TRBJ1-1 . . TRBV28 CASSRPWDKRIMNTEAFF TGTGCCAGCAGCCGACCTTGGGATAAGCGAATTATGAACACTGAAGCTTTCTTT
TRBJ2-3 . . TRBV4-3 CASMMRGTGTQYF TGCGCCAGCATGATGCGCGGGACCGGTACGCAGTATTTT
TRBJ1-6 . . TRBV10-3 CAISEVQNNSPLHF TGTGCCATCAGTGAAGTTCAGAATAATTCACCCCTCCACTTT
TRBJ2-3 . TRBD2 TRBV7-3 CASSRGLAPTDTQYF TGTGCCAGCAGCCGTGGACTAGCTCCCACAGATACGCAGTATTTT
TRBJ2-7 few . TRBV5-1 CASSLILARGGREQYF TGCGCCAGCAGCTTGATCTTAGCGCGTGGCGGTCGCGAGCAGTACTTC
TRBJ2-2 once . TRBV7-2 CASSPGGGNTGELFF TGTGCCAGCAGCCCAGGGGGGGGGAACACCGGGGAGCTGTTTTTT
TRBJ1-1 few . TRBV2 CASSESWDTEAFF TGTGCCAGCAGTGAAAGCTGGGACACTGAAGCTTTCTTT
TRBJ2-7 . TRBD2 TRBV7-2 CASSVRLAGGPSSYEQYF TGTGCCAGCAGCGTAAGACTAGCGGGAGGCCCAAGCTCCTACGAGCAGTACTTC
TRBJ2-1 . . TRBV4-3 CASSQGSRGSNNEQFF TGCGCCAGCAGCCAGGGCTCTAGAGGTTCGAACAATGAGCAGTTCTTC
TRBJ2-7 . . TRBV6-2/TRBV6-3 CASSYRQTYEQYF TGTGCCAGCAGTTATAGACAGACCTACGAGCAGTACTTC
TRBJ2-5 . TRBD1 TRBV12-3/TRBV12-4 CASVTGGKETQYF TGTGCCAGCGTGACAGGGGGCAAAGAGACCCAGTACTTC
TRBJ2-4 . TRBD1 TRBV18 CASSPGQGSGEQYF TGTGCCAGCTCACCGGGACAGGGGTCGGGTGAGCAGTACTTC
TRBJ2-3 . . TRBV29-1 CSVVTDNTDTQYF TGCAGCGTTGTTACGGACAACACAGATACGCAGTATTTT
TRBJ1-2 few TRBD1 TRBV29-1 CSVTGDDYGYTF TGCAGCGTGACAGGGGATGACTATGGCTACACCTTC
TRBJ2-7 few TRBD2 TRBV29-1 CSVGISGTYEQYF TGCAGCGTTGGGATTAGCGGGACCTACGAGCAGTACTTC
TRBJ2-3 few . TRBV24-1 CATSDPTVLGDTQYF TGTGCCACCAGTGACCCAACGGTTTTGGGAGATACGCAGTATTTT
TRBJ2-1 . TRBD2 TRBV20-1 CSARGLGLAGEGEQFF TGCAGTGCTAGAGGGTTGGGACTAGCGGGAGAGGGTGAGCAGTTCTTC
TRBJ2-5 few TRBD2 TRBV6-2/TRBV6-3 CASSSPGSGLAATQYF TGTGCCAGCAGCAGCCCCGGATCGGGACTAGCGGCGACCCAGTACTTC
TRBJ1-1 few . TRBV20-1 CSASVVNTEAFF TGCAGTGCTAGTGTCGTGAACACTGAAGCTTTCTTT
TRBJ2-2 . . TRBV7-6 CASSLYPAGTPGELFF TGTGCCAGCAGCTTATACCCCGCCGGAACCCCCGGGGAGCTGTTTTTT